The clone carrying this T cell receptor beta chain showed up many times. Attachment of unique molecular identifiers to individual cDNA molecules was performed. A single record per CDR3 protein comes from TCRdb applying MiXCR to the 5' RACE reads. The sample has 30,000 to 40,000 distinct CDR3 sequences, approximately 5% seen once; the top ten hold 4.5% to 5.5%. This record comes from a study of early T cells in non-severe SARS-CoV-2 infection. V was cut by 0 bases and J by 4 bases, with 9 bases left in between. This CDR3 comprises 13 residues. Germline V gene lookup returns CDR1 DFQATT and CDR2 SNEGSKA (reference sequence).

Sequenced input: whole blood. The chain has TRBV20-1 and TRBJ1-2; D perhaps matches TRBD1 (5 bases). This clonotype originated in an adult who was a healthcare worker with PCR-confirmed SARS-CoV-2 infection or an uninfected control (not recorded which). The CDR3 nucleotides are TGCAGTGCTAGAGAAACAGGCTTCTATGGCTACACCTTC. As protein: CSARETGFYGYTF.